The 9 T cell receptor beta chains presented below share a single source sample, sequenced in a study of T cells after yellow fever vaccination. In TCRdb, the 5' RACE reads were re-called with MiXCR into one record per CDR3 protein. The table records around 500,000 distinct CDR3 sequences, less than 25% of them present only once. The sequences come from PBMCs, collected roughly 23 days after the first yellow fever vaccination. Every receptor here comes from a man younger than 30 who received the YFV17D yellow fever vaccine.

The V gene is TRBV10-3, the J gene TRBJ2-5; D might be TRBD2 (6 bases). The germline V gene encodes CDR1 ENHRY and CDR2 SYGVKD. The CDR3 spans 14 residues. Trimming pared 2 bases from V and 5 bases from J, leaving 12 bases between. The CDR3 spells CAISEGGTRETQYF. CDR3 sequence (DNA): TGTGCCATCAGTGAGGGGGGGACGCGGGAGACCCAGTACTTC.

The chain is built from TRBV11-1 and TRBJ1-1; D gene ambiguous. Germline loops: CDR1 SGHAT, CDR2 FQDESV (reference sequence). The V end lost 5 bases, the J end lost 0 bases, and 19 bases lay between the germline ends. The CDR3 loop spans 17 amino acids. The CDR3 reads CASSVPVGVHMNTEAFF. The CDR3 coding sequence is TGTGCCAGCAGCGTCCCAGTTGGGGTTCATATGAACACTGAAGCTTTCTTT.

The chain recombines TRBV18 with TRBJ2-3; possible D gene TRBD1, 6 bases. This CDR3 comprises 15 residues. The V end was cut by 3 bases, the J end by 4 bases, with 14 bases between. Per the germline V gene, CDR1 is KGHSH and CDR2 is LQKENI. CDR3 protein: CASSPFQQGPDTQYF. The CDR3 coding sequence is TGTGCCAGCTCACCCTTCCAACAGGGTCCAGATACGCAGTATTTT.

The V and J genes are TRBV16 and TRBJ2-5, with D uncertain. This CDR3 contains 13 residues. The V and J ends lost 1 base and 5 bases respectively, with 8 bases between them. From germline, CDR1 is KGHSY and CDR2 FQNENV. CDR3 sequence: CASSQFIGETQYF. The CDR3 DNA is TGTGCCAGCAGCCAATTTATCGGGGAGACCCAGTACTTC.

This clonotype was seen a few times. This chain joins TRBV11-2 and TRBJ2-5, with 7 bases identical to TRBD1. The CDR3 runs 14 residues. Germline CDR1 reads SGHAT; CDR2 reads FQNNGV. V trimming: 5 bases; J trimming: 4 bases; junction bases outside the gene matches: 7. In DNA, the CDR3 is TGTGCCAGCAGCCCCGAAGGGACAGTAGAGACCCAGTACTTC. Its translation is CASSPEGTVETQYF. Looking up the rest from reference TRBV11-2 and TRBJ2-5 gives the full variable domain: EAGVAQSPRYKIIEKRQSVAFWCNPISGHATLYWYQQILGQGPKLLIQFQNNGVVDDSQLPKDRFSAERLKGVDSTLKIQPAKLEDSAVYLCASSPEGTVETQYFGPGTRLLVL.

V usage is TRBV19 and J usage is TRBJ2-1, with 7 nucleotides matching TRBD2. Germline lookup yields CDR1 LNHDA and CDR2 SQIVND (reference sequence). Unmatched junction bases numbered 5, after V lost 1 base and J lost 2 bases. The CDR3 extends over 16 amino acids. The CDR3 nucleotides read TGTGCCAGTAGTATAGCGGCGAGCGGGGCCTACAATGAGCAGTTCTTC. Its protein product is CASSIAASGAYNEQFF.

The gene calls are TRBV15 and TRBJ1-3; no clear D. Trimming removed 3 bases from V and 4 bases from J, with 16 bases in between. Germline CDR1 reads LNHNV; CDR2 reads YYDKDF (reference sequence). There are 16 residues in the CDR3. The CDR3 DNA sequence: TGTGCCACCAGCAGGGATGGACGGAGTTCAGGAAACACCATATATTTT. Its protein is CATSRDGRSSGNTIYF.

CDR3 sequence: CASSFSAGAGELFF. The CDR3 region has the DNA TGTGCCAGCAGTTTTTCGGCGGGTGCCGGGGAGCTGTTTTTT. V gene TRBV7-9 combines with J gene TRBJ2-2; D might be TRBD2 (5 bases). V was shortened by 6 bases and J by 6 bases, with 14 bases between the two germline ends. The CDR3 has 14 amino acids. Germline CDR1 reads SEHNR; CDR2 reads FQNEAQ (reference sequence).

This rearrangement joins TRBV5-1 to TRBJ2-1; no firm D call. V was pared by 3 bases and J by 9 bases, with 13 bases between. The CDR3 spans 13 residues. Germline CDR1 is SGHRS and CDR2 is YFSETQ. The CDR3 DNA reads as TGCGCCAGCAGCTCCCCACAGTTTCGTGAGCAGTTCTTC. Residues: CASSSPQFREQFF.